This TCR beta chain was captured in a study of memory CD4+ T cells and cytomegalovirus serostatus. Looking at the study overall: Of the healthy Belgian adults, nine or ten were CMV seropositive and about two dozen seronegative.

Findings and caveats of the study: The CMV-associated TCR signature appears largely within the CD4+ memory repertoire.

From germline, CDR1 is GTSNPN and CDR2 SVGIG (reference sequence). The CDR3 runs to 15 residues. V dropped 0 bases and J dropped 7; count of bases not matched to a gene: 8. For this clone: Its antigen is as yet unknown. This sample includes further DNA sequences coding for the same CDR3.

TCRdb's copy holds only in-frame clones and misses some; the assay was immunoSEQ multiplex PCR. The table shows roughly 67,000 clones, with 76% occurring only once. Single viable CD3+CD4+CD8-CD45RO+ cells were sorted as the memory CD4+ T cells. The receptor was isolated from an adult in good health and CMV-seropositive. The gene calls are TRBV30 and TRBJ1-4; TRBD1 matches 7 bases. Sequencing was carried out using memory CD4+ T cells from blood. The CDR3 is CAWSVVRGRGEKLFF. As DNA, the CDR3 is TGTGCCTGGAGTGTCGTCAGGGGGAGAGGTGAAAAACTGTTTTTT. Full variable domain (rest looked up from reference TRBV30 and TRBJ1-4): SQTIHQWPATLVQPVGSPLSLECTVEGTSNPNLYWYRQAAGRGLQLLFYSVGIGQISSEVPQNLSASRPQDRQFILSSKKLLLSDSGFYLCAWSVVRGRGEKLFFGSGTQLSVL.